This is a list of T cell receptor beta chains from one sample in a study of blood T cell repertoires in COVID-19. This table comes from immunoSEQ multiplex PCR, and its TCRdb copy is limited to in-frame clones, with some not included. Counted here are more than 200,000 clones, approximately 83% occurring once; the ten biggest clones make up approximately 4.8%. The specimen sequenced was peripheral blood. These receptors originate from a man aged 50 to 59 with active or convalescent COVID-19. The CDR3 runs from the conserved cysteine through the conserved F or W. The D gene is left open where the match is weak. Rows give clone size only sometimes, using once, few, many, or a class for an expanded clone.

>TRBV5-6|-|TRBJ1-1|15|-
CASSVPRGPAGGAFF
TGTGCCAGCAGCGTTCCCAGGGGCCCGGCTGGTGGGGCTTTCTTT
>TRBV7-7|-|TRBJ2-5|14|few
CASSLGGVGETQYF
TGTGCCAGCAGCCTAGGGGGAGTAGGGGAGACCCAGTACTTC
>TRBV20-1|TRBD1|TRBJ1-5|13|-
CSASQGDNQPQHF
TGCAGTGCTAGTCAGGGGGATAATCAGCCCCAGCATTTT
>TRBV5-1|-|TRBJ1-4|17|-
CASSLGGQTQWNEKLFF
TGCGCCAGCAGCTTGGGCGGACAGACCCAATGGAATGAAAAACTGTTTTTT
>TRBV7-8|TRBD1|TRBJ1-5|16|-
CASSLPGTDVNQPQHF
TGTGCCAGCAGCTTACCCGGGACAGACGTTAATCAGCCCCAGCATTTT
>TRBV7-9|TRBD1|TRBJ1-3|17|once
CASSLAQGVLDGNTIYF
TGTGCCAGCAGCTTAGCGCAGGGGGTCCTCGATGGAAACACCATATATTTT
>TRBV30|-|TRBJ1-4|14|-
CAWSVQTTNEKLFF
TGTGCCTGGAGTGTACAAACAACTAATGAAAAACTGTTTTTT
>TRBV5-6|-|TRBJ2-1|13|-
CASSLLGVGEQFF
TGTGCCAGCAGCTTATTAGGGGTTGGAGAGCAGTTCTTC
>TRBV19|-|TRBJ1-4|13|once
CASGGQGREKLFF
TGTGCCAGTGGAGGGCAGGGTCGGGAAAAACTGTTTTTT
>TRBV7-3|TRBD2|TRBJ2-7|15|-
CASSTGSGGNYEQYF
TGTGCCAGCAGCACCGGAAGCGGGGGCAACTACGAGCAGTACTTC
>TRBV7-3|TRBD2|TRBJ2-1|13|-
CASSQTSGGEQFF
TGTGCCAGCAGCCAGACTAGCGGGGGGGAGCAGTTCTTC
>TRBV6-5|-|TRBJ1-5|13|-
CASTGGRSQPQHF
TGTGCCAGCACCGGGGGAAGAAGTCAGCCCCAGCATTTT
>TRBV7-9|TRBD2|TRBJ2-1|15|-
CASSLGTSVTGEQFF
TGTGCCAGCAGCTTAGGGACTAGCGTCACTGGTGAGCAGTTCTTC
>TRBV10-3|-|TRBJ1-5|12|-
CAISTGNQPQHF
TGTGCCATCAGTACAGGGAATCAGCCCCAGCATTTT
>TRBV10-3|TRBD1|TRBJ1-6|14|-
CAISSGTVNSPLHF
TGTGCCATCAGTTCCGGGACAGTTAATTCACCCCTCCACTTT
>TRBV5-1|-|TRBJ1-2|15|-
CASSLDTLQNYGYTF
TGCGCCAGCAGCTTGGATACACTACAAAACTATGGCTACACCTTC
>TRBV6-1|-|TRBJ1-6|15|few
CASSEAQRGNSPLHF
TGTGCCAGCAGTGAAGCGCAAAGGGGGAATTCACCCCTCCACTTT
>TRBV9|-|TRBJ2-3|14|-
CASSVASSTDTQYF
TGTGCCAGCAGCGTAGCGTCCTCCACAGATACGCAGTATTTT
>TRBV24-1|-|TRBJ2-3|17|-
CATSDPQAGPSGYTQYF
TGTGCCACCAGTGACCCCCAAGCGGGTCCGTCCGGGTATACGCAGTATTTT
>TRBV4-2|-|TRBJ1-1|16|-
CASSQESQGGNTEAFF
TGTGCCAGCAGCCAAGAATCACAGGGCGGGAACACTGAAGCTTTCTTT
>TRBV24-1|TRBD1|TRBJ2-2|14|-
CATSGTGGTGELFF
TGTGCCACCTCGGGGACAGGGGGGACCGGGGAGCTGTTTTTT
>TRBV28|-|TRBJ1-5|15|once
CASSFIGNGNQPQHF
TGTGCCAGCAGTTTTATCGGGAACGGCAATCAGCCCCAGCATTTT
>TRBV7-8|TRBD1|TRBJ2-2|17|-
CASSLVRRTGDTGELFF
TGTGCCAGCAGCTTAGTCAGGAGGACAGGGGACACCGGGGAGCTGTTTTTT
>TRBV9|TRBD2|TRBJ2-3|18|once
CASSSNPGTSGGQDTQYF
TGTGCCAGCAGCAGTAATCCCGGGACTAGCGGGGGGCAAGATACGCAGTATTTT
>TRBV9|-|TRBJ2-7|14|-
CASSVDQGNGEQYF
TGTGCCAGCAGCGTAGATCAGGGCAATGGCGAGCAGTACTTC
>TRBV18|-|TRBJ2-5|16|-
CASSPRWGQIDETQYF
TGTGCCAGCTCGCCTAGGTGGGGGCAGATTGACGAGACCCAGTACTTC
>TRBV18|-|TRBJ2-1|15|-
CASSPGSGSYNEQFF
TGTGCCAGCTCACCAGGCAGCGGCAGCTACAATGAGCAGTTCTTC
>TRBV5-8|-|TRBJ2-5|13|-
CASSLPTFETQYF
TGTGCCAGCAGCCTCCCGACATTTGAGACCCAGTACTTC
>TRBV7-8|-|TRBJ1-5|15|-
CASSREQGSVQPQHF
TGTGCCAGCAGCAGAGAACAGGGTTCGGTTCAGCCCCAGCATTTT
>TRBV6-6|TRBD1|TRBJ2-7|15|-
CASSSGTGGGYEQYF
TGTGCCAGCAGTTCCGGGACAGGGGGCGGGTACGAGCAGTACTTC
>TRBV5-6|-|TRBJ2-1|18|-
CASSDRGSRGLSYNEQFF
TGTGCCAGCAGCGATAGGGGGAGCAGGGGCCTTTCCTACAATGAGCAGTTCTTC
>TRBV7-2|-|TRBJ2-3|15|-
CASSSGRAWTDTQYF
TGTGCCAGCAGCTCAGGCAGGGCATGGACAGATACGCAGTATTTT
>TRBV4-2|-|TRBJ2-7|14|-
CASSQEEGPYEQYF
TGTGCCAGCAGCCAAGAAGAGGGCCCCTACGAGCAGTACTTC
>TRBV5-1|-|TRBJ1-1|15|-
CASSPRVADNTEAFF
TGCGCCAGCAGCCCCAGGGTGGCGGACAACACTGAAGCTTTCTTT